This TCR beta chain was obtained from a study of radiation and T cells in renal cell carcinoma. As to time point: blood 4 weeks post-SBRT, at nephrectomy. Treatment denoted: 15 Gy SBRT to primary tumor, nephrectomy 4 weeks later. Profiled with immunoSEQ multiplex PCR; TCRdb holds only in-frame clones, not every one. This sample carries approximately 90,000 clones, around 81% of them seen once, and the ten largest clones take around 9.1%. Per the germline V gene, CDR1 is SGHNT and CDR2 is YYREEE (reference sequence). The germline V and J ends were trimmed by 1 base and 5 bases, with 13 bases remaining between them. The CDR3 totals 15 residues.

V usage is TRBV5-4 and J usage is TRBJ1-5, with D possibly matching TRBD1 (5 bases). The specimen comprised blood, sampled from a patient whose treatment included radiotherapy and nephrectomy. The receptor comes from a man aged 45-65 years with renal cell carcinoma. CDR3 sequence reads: CASSLSAGLDQPQHF. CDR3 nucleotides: TGTGCCAGCAGCTTGTCAGCAGGGTTGGATCAGCCCCAGCATTTT.